The 26 T cell receptor beta chains reported below all come from one sample, sequenced in a study of response to subunit inactivated influenza vaccine. One entry per CDR3 protein results from TCRdb running MiXCR on the RT-PCR reads. Among approximately 570,000 distinct CDR3 sequences listed, approximately 7.7% were seen once. The source was PBMCs from blood, collected 23 months after vaccination. These receptors originate from a man aged 50-75 years who received an inactivated influenza vaccine.

This clonotype was found a few times. The chain recombines TRBV6-5 with TRBJ2-5, with TRBD1 matching 7 bases. This CDR3 has 14 residues. The germline V gene encodes CDR1 MNHEY and CDR2 SVGAGI. V shed 3 bases and J 4 bases; nucleotides not matched to a gene: 5. The chain's CDR3 is CASSYWAGGETQYF. The CDR3 bases are TGTGCCAGCAGTTATTGGGCAGGGGGAGAGACCCAGTACTTC.

V and J are TRBV24-1 and TRBJ2-3; D gene uncertain. Germline values: CDR1 KGHDR, CDR2 SFDVKD. V dropped 2 bases and J dropped 7 bases, with 18 bases sitting between them. The CDR3 loop spans 16 amino acids. The CDR3 here is CATSDSTPTRSNTQYF. Here the CDR3 DNA reads TGTGCCACCAGTGATTCGACACCTACTCGCTCAAATACGCAGTATTTT.

This clonotype was counted many times. The chain combines TRBV11-2 with TRBJ2-2; TRBD2 aligns across 12 bases. The germline gives CDR1 SGHAT, CDR2 FQNNGV. The V gene end was trimmed by 0 bases and the J gene end by 2 bases; junction bases not matched to a gene: 7. The CDR3 runs 19 residues. CDR3 region: CASSLDLPGLAGNTGELFF. As DNA, the CDR3 is TGTGCCAGCAGCTTAGATCTCCCCGGACTAGCGGGAAACACCGGGGAGCTGTTTTTT.

The chain employs TRBV4-1 and TRBJ2-7; TRBD1 matches 7 bases. V lost 4 bases to trimming and J lost 3 bases; unmatched junction nucleotides: 6. The CDR3 loop spans 14 amino acids. Germline V gene data show CDR1 as MGHRA and CDR2 as YSYEKL. CDR3 sequence (DNA): TGCGCCAGCAGCCCGGGACAGCTAATCTACGAGCAGTACTTC. Its translation: CASSPGQLIYEQYF.

The chain is built from TRBV7-9 and TRBJ2-7; 7 positions agree with TRBD1. CDR3 size: 15 residues. Per the germline V gene, CDR1 is SEHNR and CDR2 is FQNEAQ (reference sequence). The ends lost 1 base at V and 3 bases at J; junction bases unmatched: 6. CDR3: CASSLGPGQLYEQYF. CDR3 nucleotides: TGTGCCAGCAGCTTAGGTCCGGGACAGCTCTACGAGCAGTACTTC.

In its sample, this clonotype was seen many times. The chain has TRBV29-1 and TRBJ1-5; D might be TRBD1 (5 bases). CDR3 length: 13 amino acids. Per germline, CDR1 SQVTM and CDR2 ANQGSEA. V gave up 4 bases and J gave up 1 base, with 8 bases separating them. The CDR3 bases are TGCAGCGTTGGGGACCGCAGCAATCAGCCCCAGCATTTT. It yields the protein CSVGDRSNQPQHF.

The table lists this clonotype with many counts. The chain carries TRBV3-1 and TRBJ2-3; 8 nucleotides line up with TRBD1. The CDR3 covers 15 residues. J gave up 0 bases and V 5 bases, and 4 bases lay outside the gene matches. Germline-derived CDR1 and CDR2 are LGHDT and YNNKEL (reference sequence). CDR3 sequence: CASSDRTGSTDTQYF. The DNA for the CDR3 is TGTGCCAGCAGCGACCGGACAGGGAGCACAGATACGCAGTATTTT.

This clonotype was observed a few times. The chain links TRBV28 to TRBJ2-2; D is undetermined. Trimming took 1 base from V and 6 from J, leaving 6 bases between them. Germline loops: CDR1 MDHEN, CDR2 SYDVKM. This CDR3 has 13 amino acids. The CDR3 spells CASSLSSSGELFF. The CDR3 nucleotides read TGTGCCAGCAGTTTATCCAGTTCCGGGGAGCTGTTTTTT.

This clonotype has a count of ten or more. V is TRBV20-1 and J is TRBJ2-1; no firm D call. The CDR3 consists of 13 residues. Trimming shortened V by 6 bases and J by 4 bases, and 13 bases separated the two germline ends. CDR1 and CDR2 from the germline V gene are DFQATT and SNEGSKA (reference sequence). The CDR3 spells CSALGVKYNEQFF. DNA of the CDR3: TGCAGTGCGCTCGGTGTGAAGTACAATGAGCAGTTCTTC.

The chain links TRBV21-1 to TRBJ2-1; the table gives TRBD1 as D, unverified against the DNA. TRBV21-1 is flagged as a pseudogene. The CDR3 spans 16 residues. The CDR3 region is CASSVPGTGYHNEQFF. The CDR3 nucleotides are TGTGCCAGCAGCGTCCCCGGGACAGGGTATCACAATGAGCAGTTCTTC.

This clonotype turned up a few times. The chain has TRBV12-3 or TRBV12-4 and TRBJ1-2; D remains unclear. Trimming removed 5 bases from V and 4 bases from J, with 14 bases in between. This CDR3 region has 14 residues. As DNA, the CDR3 is TGTGCCAGCAGTCCACCCGGACGGACCTATGGCTACACCTTC. Translating gives CASSPPGRTYGYTF.

The chain joins TRBV7-2 to TRBJ2-1, with 7 bases that match TRBD1. With 1 base clipped from V and 9 bases from J, the junction kept 9 bases outside the gene matches. Germline assignment: CDR1 SGHTA and CDR2 FQGNSA. The CDR3 consists of 15 residues. CDR3 protein: CASSLVGGGNAEQFF. The CDR3 region has the DNA TGTGCCAGCAGCTTAGTAGGGGGCGGAAACGCTGAGCAGTTCTTC.

There are a few counts of this clonotype. The gene calls are TRBV11-2 and TRBJ2-7; D is possibly TRBD1 (5 bases). With 2 bases removed from V and 3 bases from J, the gap between germline ends came to 8 bases. The CDR3 runs 13 residues. The germline gives CDR1 SGHAT, CDR2 FQNNGV. The CDR3 region is CASSLTGYYEQYF. The CDR3 DNA follows: TGTGCCAGCAGCTTAACAGGATACTACGAGCAGTACTTC.

This clonotype was detected ten times or more. V usage is TRBV7-6 and J usage is TRBJ2-7; TRBD2 matches 10 bases. There are 14 residues in the CDR3. Trimming cost V 0 bases and J 7 bases; bases outside gene matches: 3. CDR1 and CDR2 (germline): SGHVS, FNYEAQ. The CDR3 DNA is TGTGCCAGCAGCTTAGCGGGTAGCGGGGGGGAGCAGTACTTC. Protein sequence: CASSLAGSGGEQYF.

This clonotype was seen many times. The rearrangement joins TRBV12-3 or TRBV12-4 to TRBJ2-7, with D perhaps being TRBD1 or TRBD2 (5 bases each). V was trimmed by 7 bases and J by 1 base, leaving 14 bases between them. The CDR3 has 14 residues. The CDR3 loop is CASTRGDDSYEQYF. CDR3 coding DNA: TGTGCCAGCACCCGAGGGGACGATTCCTACGAGCAGTACTTC.

This clonotype was picked up many times. The CDR3 nucleotides are TGTGCCAGCAGTTTTGGGGAAACCTCCTACGAGCAGTACTTC. Amino acid sequence: CASSFGETSYEQYF. The chain links TRBV12-3 or TRBV12-4 to TRBJ2-7; no definite D call. The CDR3 extends over 14 amino acids. Between the trimmed V and J ends, which lost 3 bases and 0 bases, there was a span of 9 bases.

This clonotype showed up just a few times. J is TRBJ2-1 and V is TRBV4-3; 9 bases are shared with TRBD2. This CDR3 is built from 20 residues. CDR1 LGHNA and CDR2 YSLEER come from the germline V gene. The junction had 23 bases not matched to a gene; V was cut back by 2 bases and J by 9 bases. CDR3 sequence: CASSQSFSTRTSESPSEQFF. The DNA for the CDR3 is TGCGCCAGCAGCCAATCATTCTCTACCAGGACTAGCGAATCTCCCAGTGAGCAGTTCTTC.

This clonotype was recorded many times. The chain has TRBV5-1 and TRBJ2-3, with 7 bases identical to TRBD2. This CDR3 comprises 18 residues. V was pared by 0 bases and J by 3 bases, with 13 bases of the junction left unmatched. The germline CDR1 and CDR2 sequences are SGHRS and YFSETQ. This chain's CDR3 is CASSLGVSAGVVTDTQYF. The CDR3 DNA follows: TGCGCCAGCAGCTTGGGAGTATCGGCGGGAGTTGTGACAGATACGCAGTATTTT.

The CDR3 sequence is CAWSVPGRASGYTF. The CDR3 bases are TGTGCCTGGAGTGTACCTGGGAGGGCCAGTGGCTACACCTTC. J is TRBJ1-2 and V is TRBV30; the D is unclear. Trimming shortened V by 0 bases and J by 7 bases, and 15 bases separated the two germline ends. This CDR3 comprises 14 residues. CDR1 is GTSNPN and CDR2 is SVGIG in the germline V gene (reference sequence). The full variable domain, in which reference TRBV30 and TRBJ1-2 provide the parts outside the CDR3, is SQTIHQWPATLVQPVGSPLSLECTVEGTSNPNLYWYRQAAGRGLQLLFYSVGIGQISSEVPQNLSASRPQDRQFILSSKKLLLSDSGFYLCAWSVPGRASGYTFGSGTRLTVV.

The rearrangement uses TRBV9 and TRBJ2-2; TRBD2 aligns across 8 bases. J was trimmed by 5 bases and V by 0 bases; bases with no gene match: 15. Per germline, CDR1 SGDLS and CDR2 YYNGEE. CDR3 size: 19 residues. The CDR3 sequence: CASSVGSGAAGGPTGELFF. The CDR3 DNA sequence: TGTGCCAGCAGCGTAGGTTCCGGGGCCGCGGGAGGCCCTACCGGGGAGCTGTTTTTT.

This rearrangement joins TRBV29-1 to TRBJ2-1, with a tentative D call TRBD1 (5 bases). Germline CDR1 and CDR2: SQVTM and ANQGSEA. Trimming stripped 4 bases from V and 5 bases from J, with 9 bases between. CDR3 length: 12 amino acids. The DNA for the CDR3 is TGCAGCGTTGGCCGCAGGGACAATGAGCAGTTCTTC. It is translated as CSVGRRDNEQFF.

The table lists this clonotype with many counts. This CDR3 is CSARGLTSASTDTQYF. The DNA for the CDR3 is TGCAGTGCTAGAGGCCTGACTAGTGCTAGCACAGATACGCAGTATTTT. The genes are TRBV20-1 and TRBJ2-3; D possibly corresponds to TRBD2 (6 bases). From germline, CDR1 is DFQATT and CDR2 SNEGSKA (reference sequence). V was cut by 1 base and J by 0 bases, with 14 bases left in between. CDR3 length: 16 amino acids.

There are many counts of this clonotype. V is TRBV20-1 and J is TRBJ2-1; 8 bases fit TRBD1. The germline V gene encodes CDR1 DFQATT and CDR2 SNEGSKA (reference sequence). Trimming cost V 4 bases and J 6 bases; bases outside gene matches: 8. This CDR3 comprises 14 residues. Written as DNA, the CDR3 is TGCAGTGCTATAAAACAGGGGGTAGGCAATGAGCAGTTCTTC. Its translation is CSAIKQGVGNEQFF.

This clonotype was detected ten times or more. The rearrangement joins TRBV7-9 to TRBJ1-4; D not resolved. Per germline, CDR1 SEHNR and CDR2 FQNEAQ (reference sequence). The CDR3 has 14 residues. V was clipped by 5 bases and J by 10 bases, with 17 bases between them. The chain's CDR3 is CASSSQKGFGKLFF. The CDR3 region has the DNA TGTGCCAGCAGCAGCCAAAAAGGTTTCGGAAAACTGTTTTTT.

Only a few counts were recorded for this clonotype. V gene TRBV7-2 combines with J gene TRBJ2-3; TRBD2 matches at 11 bases. This CDR3 spans 15 amino acids. Trimming took 4 bases from V and 5 from J; bases not matched to a gene: 5. CDR1 and CDR2 (germline): SGHTA, FQGNSA. CDR3 sequence reads: CASSYSGGAGDTQYF. CDR3 nucleotide sequence: TGTGCCAGCAGCTATAGCGGGGGGGCCGGAGATACGCAGTATTTT.

The J gene is TRBJ2-5, the V gene TRBV20-1, with 11 bases lining up with TRBD2. This CDR3 is 18 amino acids long. V lost 0 bases, J lost 2 bases, and 11 bases stayed unmatched. Looked up from germline, CDR1 is DFQATT and CDR2 is SNEGSKA (reference sequence). The CDR3 is CSARDPLAGALLQETQYF. The CDR3 DNA follows: TGCAGTGCTAGAGATCCACTAGCGGGAGCCCTACTTCAAGAGACCCAGTACTTC.